This TCR beta chain originates from a study of blood T cell repertoires in COVID-19. Enrolled during active infection, Seattle patients were then followed longitudinally. This CDR3 spans 15 amino acids. Trimming left V 7 bases short and J 7 bases short, with 19 bases between. Germline V gives CDR1 MDHEN, CDR2 SYDVKM. As processed by the authors: The authors estimated nucleated cell counts from reference gene primer amplification. Method: immunoSEQ multiplex PCR; TCRdb's copy keeps in-frame clones and lacks some. From that table come the V and J calls and clone size; the DNA was used to work out D and trimming. Of 250,000 or so clones listed, around 86% were seen once; the top ten hold around 5%.

The chain recombines TRBV28 with TRBJ1-4, with D perhaps TRBD1 (5 bases). The source of this sequence is a woman between 55 and 75 years old with COVID-19, enrolled during active disease. Sample: peripheral blood. CDR3: CASTAPQGPGEKLFF. The CDR3, as DNA: TGTGCCAGCACAGCCCCGCAGGGTCCAGGTGAAAAACTGTTTTTT. The whole variable domain, filled in from reference TRBV28 and TRBJ1-4, reads DVKVTQSSRYLVKRTGEKVFLECVQDMDHENMFWYRQDPGLGLRLIYFSYDVKMKEKGDIPEGYSVSREKKERFSLILESASTNQTSMYLCASTAPQGPGEKLFFGSGTQLSVL.